The 23 T cell receptor beta chains listed next were all sequenced from one sample in a study of cytomegalovirus exposure and HLA in healthy donors. The repertoire was sequenced with immunoSEQ multiplex PCR; TCRdb's copy has only in-frame clones and lacks some. The sample consists of roughly 250,000 clones, around 87% of them appearing once. The sequenced sample consisted of PBMCs. Every receptor here comes from a woman younger than 35 in good health and CMV-seronegative.

The genes are TRBV5-1 and TRBJ2-5; 9 nucleotides align to TRBD2. V trimming: 3 bases; J trimming: 7 bases; junction bases outside the gene matches: 19. The germline gives CDR1 SGHRS, CDR2 YFSETQ. The CDR3 sequence is 18 residues long. CDR3 loop: CASSYLSLQRGAPGTQYF. DNA for the CDR3: TGCGCCAGCAGCTATCTATCCTTGCAGCGGGGGGCCCCGGGGACCCAGTACTTC.

In this sample, this clone turned up once. The chain employs TRBV4-2 and TRBJ2-3; TRBD2 is a possible D gene (6 bases). This CDR3 is 17 amino acids long. The germline V gene has CDR1 LGHNA and CDR2 YNFKEQ. V lost 1 base, J lost 2 bases, and 16 bases lay in between. The chain's CDR3 is CASSQGGTGLLTDTQYF. DNA of the CDR3: TGTGCCAGCAGCCAAGGGGGGACGGGACTGCTCACAGATACGCAGTATTTT.

This clone occurred a few times. The V and J genes are TRBV28 and TRBJ1-5; no clear D. Per germline, CDR1 MDHEN and CDR2 SYDVKM. This CDR3 has 12 residues. V was shortened by 8 bases and J by 5 bases, with 10 bases between the two germline ends. In nucleotides, the CDR3 is TGTGCCAGCTCGGTGACTGATCAGCCCCAGCATTTT. Amino acid sequence: CASSVTDQPQHF.

This clone showed up just a few times. The chain has TRBV15 and TRBJ1-2; D unclear. The CDR3 has 15 amino acids. Germline CDR1 LNHNV, CDR2 YYDKDF (reference sequence). V lost 0 bases to trimming and J lost 8 bases, with 16 bases between them. CDR3: CATSRDSSALEGYTF. The CDR3 DNA sequence: TGTGCCACCAGCAGAGATTCGTCCGCCCTAGAAGGCTACACCTTC.

The CDR3 loop reads CASSPGRQGSAQETQYF. DNA of the CDR3: TGTGCCAGCTCACCTGGGAGACAGGGGTCCGCCCAAGAGACCCAGTACTTC. The V and J genes are TRBV18 and TRBJ2-5, with 8 bases identical to TRBD1. Germline V gives CDR1 KGHSH, CDR2 LQKENI. This CDR3 is 17 amino acids long. The trim removed 3 bases at V and 1 base at J, leaving 10 bases unmatched.

The chain recombines TRBV6-4 with TRBJ2-1; 11 positions agree with TRBD2. Germline CDR1 and CDR2: MRHNA and SNTAGT. The CDR3 is 15 amino acids. Trimming at V came to 5 bases and at J to 3 bases, leaving 3 bases not matched to a gene. The chain's CDR3 is CASSTTSGGYNEQFF. In DNA form, the CDR3 reads TGTGCCAGCAGTACCACTAGCGGGGGCTACAATGAGCAGTTCTTC.

The chain links TRBV2 to TRBJ1-2; D may be TRBD1 (5 bases). Trimming cost V 5 bases and J 0 bases, with 10 bases left between them. This CDR3 comprises 14 residues. The germline V gene encodes CDR1 SNHLY and CDR2 FYNNEI. CDR3 residues: CASSPQVTNYGYTF. The CDR3 DNA is TGTGCCAGCAGTCCACAGGTTACTAACTATGGCTACACCTTC.

The V and J genes are TRBV5-1 and TRBJ2-7; TRBD1 aligns across 8 bases. Trimming took 0 bases from V and 3 from J; bases not matched to a gene: 5. This CDR3 has 15 residues. CDR1 is SGHRS and CDR2 is YFSETQ in the germline V gene. CDR3 sequence reads: CASSLGTGWLYEQYV. In nucleotides, the CDR3 is TGCGCCAGCAGCTTGGGGACAGGGTGGCTCTACGAGCAGTACGTC.

The chain links TRBV6-5 to TRBJ2-5, with 7 bases aligning to TRBD2. The CDR3 spans 14 residues. CDR1 is MNHEY and CDR2 is SVGAGI in the germline V gene. The V gene end was trimmed by 2 bases and the J gene end by 5 bases; junction bases not matched to a gene: 5. CDR3 nucleotide sequence: TGTGCCAGCAGTTACGCGGGGGTAGGGGAGACCCAGTACTTC. Its protein is CASSYAGVGETQYF.

The chain links TRBV6-5 to TRBJ2-2, with 7 bases identical to TRBD1. The CDR3 consists of 14 residues. V was pared by 8 bases and J by 4 bases, with 7 bases of the junction left unmatched. From germline, CDR1 is MNHEY and CDR2 SVGAGI. The CDR3 DNA reads as TGTGCCAGCCAAACAGGGGTGCCCACCGGGGAGCTGTTTTTT. It yields the protein CASQTGVPTGELFF.

The V and J genes are TRBV6-1 and TRBJ2-6, with 7 bases fitting TRBD1. In germline, CDR1 is MNHNS, CDR2 SASEGT. V lost 2 bases and J lost 1; bases outside the gene matches: 11. The CDR3 totals 19 residues. CDR3: CASSEKDDRVGSGANVLTF. In DNA, the CDR3 is TGTGCCAGCAGTGAAAAGGATGACAGGGTTGGTTCTGGGGCCAACGTCCTGACTTTC.

The chain has TRBV25-1 and TRBJ1-4; unclear D gene. This CDR3 has 13 amino acids. Germline V gene sequence: CDR1 MGHDK, CDR2 SYGVNS. V dropped 1 base and J dropped 8 bases, with 8 bases sitting between them. CDR3 in DNA: TGTGCCAGCAGTGAATCCGGACTAGAAAAACTGTTTTTT. This translates into CASSESGLEKLFF.

In this sample, this clone turned up once. The CDR3 spells CASSTDILEAFF. CDR3 in DNA: TGTGCCAGCTCTACAGACATTCTTGAAGCTTTCTTT. The chain has TRBV18 and TRBJ1-1; D gene uncertain. V shed 6 bases and J shed 7 bases, with 12 bases lying between them. This CDR3 region has 12 residues. CDR1 and CDR2 (germline): KGHSH, LQKENI.

The chain links TRBV6-5 to TRBJ1-2, with no clear D. V dropped 8 bases and J dropped 4 bases, with 8 bases sitting between them. Germline CDR1 is MNHEY and CDR2 is SVGAGI. There are 11 residues in the CDR3. The CDR3 protein is CASANSYGYTF. As DNA, the CDR3 is TGTGCCAGCGCAAACTCCTATGGCTACACCTTC.

This chain uses TRBV18 with TRBJ1-2, with 11 bases identical to TRBD1. This CDR3 contains 16 residues. V trimming: 3 bases; J trimming: 0 bases; junction bases outside the gene matches: 3. The germline V gene has CDR1 KGHSH and CDR2 LQKENI. CDR3 sequence: CASSPGTGGANYGYTF. DNA for the CDR3: TGTGCCAGCTCACCCGGGACAGGGGGAGCTAACTATGGCTACACCTTC.

The chain couples TRBV19 to TRBJ2-1; D gene unclear. Germline CDR1 is LNHDA and CDR2 is SQIVND (reference sequence). This CDR3 is 13 amino acids long. The germline V and J ends were trimmed by 6 bases and 4 bases, with 10 bases remaining between them. The CDR3: CASSTGLYNEQFF. CDR3 bases: TGTGCCAGTAGCACGGGTTTGTACAATGAGCAGTTCTTC.

Note on this clone: A junction end diverges from the germline sequence, so it may reflect a read error. The chain is built from TRBV7-7 and TRBJ2-7; TRBD1 is a possible D gene (6 bases). The germline CDR1 and CDR2 sequences are SSHAT and FNYEAQ (reference sequence). The CDR3 spans 13 residues. The CDR3 DNA sequence: TGTGCTAGCAGCGCAGGGGATGGGCTCGAGCAGTACTTC. Translation gives CASSAGDGLEQYF. Full variable domain (missing parts from reference TRBV7-7 and TRBJ2-7): GAGVSQSPRYKVTKRGQDVTLRCDPISSHATLYWYQQALGQGPEFLTYFNYEAQPDKSGLPSDRFSAERPEGSISTLTIQRTEQRDSAMYRCASSAGDGLEQYFGPGTRLTVT.

The genes are TRBV14 and TRBJ2-1; possible D gene TRBD2, 5 bases. The V end was cut by 1 base, the J end by 0 bases, with 7 bases between. CDR3 length: 15 residues. Germline CDR1 and CDR2: SGHDN and FVKESK. CDR3 DNA sequence: TGTGCCAGCAGCCAAGGAGGGTTCTCCTACAATGAGCAGTTCTTC. Protein sequence: CASSQGGFSYNEQFF.

The chain joins TRBV19 to TRBJ2-5, with 8 nucleotides matching TRBD1. The CDR3 covers 17 residues. Per germline, CDR1 LNHDA and CDR2 SQIVND (reference sequence). The V gene end was trimmed by 5 bases and the J gene end by 2 bases; junction bases not matched to a gene: 13. DNA of the CDR3: TGTGCCAGTAGTCGGCAGGGGGCTGAAACGGGGCAAGAGACCCAGTACTTC. Protein sequence: CASSRQGAETGQETQYF.

The CDR3 reads CASRTSGTDTQYF. CDR3 sequence (DNA): TGTGCCAGCCGGACTAGCGGCACAGATACGCAGTATTTT. V usage is TRBV28 and J usage is TRBJ2-3; 9 bases agree with TRBD2. CDR3 length: 13 amino acids. Unmatched junction bases numbered 1, after V lost 8 bases and J lost 1 base. From germline, CDR1 is MDHEN and CDR2 SYDVKM.

CDR3 residues: CASSSTGSGNEQFF. Here the CDR3 DNA reads TGTGCCAGCAGTTCGACAGGGAGTGGGAATGAGCAGTTCTTC. The V and J genes are TRBV28 and TRBJ2-1; 7 bases map to TRBD1. The CDR3 consists of 14 residues. The V gene's germline CDR1 is MDHEN and CDR2 SYDVKM. With 4 bases clipped from V and 7 bases from J, the junction kept 7 bases outside the gene matches.

The chain has TRBV7-6 and TRBJ2-5; perhaps TRBD2 as D (5 bases). Germline V lookup: CDR1 SGHVS, CDR2 FNYEAQ. Trimming took 5 bases from V and 5 from J, leaving 15 bases between them. This CDR3 region has 14 residues. This CDR3 is CASSAGLIGETQYF. CDR3 nucleotide sequence: TGTGCCAGCAGCGCAGGACTCATTGGGGAGACCCAGTACTTC.

This sequence joins TRBV9 and TRBJ1-3; 7 bases fit TRBD1. The CDR3 consists of 14 residues. Trimming took 3 bases from V and 0 from J; bases not matched to a gene: 0. Germline V gene data show CDR1 as SGDLS and CDR2 as YYNGEE. Written as DNA, the CDR3 is TGTGCCAGCAGCGGGACAGGCTCTGGAAACACCATATATTTT. This gives the protein CASSGTGSGNTIYF.